A single sample is the source of the 13 T cell receptor beta chains below, sequenced in a study of cytomegalovirus exposure and HLA in healthy donors. Primers: 60 Vbeta forward and 13 Jbeta reverse. Profiled with immunoSEQ multiplex PCR; TCRdb holds only in-frame clones, not every one. Found here are tens of thousands of clones, approximately 71% of them singletons; the top ten hold around a quarter. The sequencing input was PBMCs. The receptors were sampled from a woman between 40 and 50 years old in good health and CMV-seropositive.

This chain uses TRBV29-1 with TRBJ1-1, with 9 bases aligning to TRBD1. The CDR3 is 13 residues long. The trim removed 4 bases at V and 6 bases at J, leaving 6 bases unmatched. Germline V gene lookup returns CDR1 SQVTM and CDR2 ANQGSEA. In DNA form, the CDR3 reads TGCAGCGTTGGCAGGGACAGGGAATCTGAAGCTTTCTTT. Translation: CSVGRDRESEAFF.

The chain recombines TRBV10-2 with TRBJ2-7; D might be TRBD1 (7 bases). The CDR3 totals 14 residues. Germline CDR1 and CDR2: WSHSY and SAAADI. V shed 7 bases and J shed 4 bases, with 17 bases lying between them. CDR3 residues: CASTRGATSYEQYF. CDR3 coding DNA: TGCGCCAGCACCAGGGGGGCTACGTCTTACGAGCAGTACTTC.

CDR3 coding DNA: TGTGCCAGCAGTTTAACAGCCCGCTCTGGAAACACCATATATTTT. Translating it yields CASSLTARSGNTIYF. The chain employs TRBV27 and TRBJ1-3, with unresolved D. The CDR3 loop spans 15 amino acids. CDR1 and CDR2 (germline): MNHEY, SMNVEV (reference sequence). The V gene lost 2 bases and the J gene lost 0 bases, with 8 bases spanning the gap.

The gene calls are TRBV4-3 and TRBJ2-6, with a tentative D call TRBD1 (5 bases). The CDR3 runs to 20 residues. CDR1 and CDR2 (germline): LGHNA, YSLEER. Trimming took 0 bases from V and 0 from J, leaving 18 bases between them. For the CDR3, the DNA is TGCGCCAGCAGCCAAGAGGGGCGAGTCCTCTGGGGCTCTGGGGCCAACGTCCTGACTTTC. Protein: CASSQEGRVLWGSGANVLTF.

The chain couples TRBV7-3 to TRBJ1-1; D is ambiguous. V lost 4 bases to trimming and J lost 3 bases, with 9 bases between them. Germline CDR1 is SGHTA and CDR2 is FQGTGA. CDR3 size: 13 residues. The CDR3 loop reads CASSYVRDTEAFF. The CDR3 nucleotides read TGTGCCAGCAGCTATGTCCGGGACACTGAAGCTTTCTTT.

The V and J genes are TRBV19 and TRBJ1-3, with TRBD1 matching over 12 bases. The germline gives CDR1 LNHDA, CDR2 SQIVND (reference sequence). CDR3 size: 17 residues. The V segment lost 8 bases and the J segment 3 bases; nucleotides outside the gene matches: 11. The CDR3 DNA is TGTGCCAGTGGTTCCGGGACAGGGGGCGAAGTTGGAAACACCATATATTTT. Its protein product is CASGSGTGGEVGNTIYF.

This chain joins TRBV5-6 and TRBJ1-1; no clear D gene. V shed 0 bases and J shed 5 bases, with 8 bases lying between them. The CDR3 totals 13 residues. Germline V gives CDR1 SGHDT, CDR2 YYEEEE. CDR3 nucleotide sequence: TGTGCCAGCAGCTTGGAAAGGAGGACTGAAGCTTTCTTT. The encoded protein is CASSLERRTEAFF. The variable domain in full, with the rest retrieved from reference TRBV5-6 and TRBJ1-1, is DAGVTQSPTHLIKTRGQQVTLRCSPKSGHDTVSWYQQALGQGPQFIFQYYEEEERQRGNFPDRFSGHQFPNYSSELNVNALLLGDSALYLCASSLERRTEAFFGQGTRLTVV.

The chain has TRBV5-1 and TRBJ2-3; no firm D call. The V gene's germline CDR1 is SGHRS and CDR2 YFSETQ. CDR3 length equals 11 residues. The V end was cut by 4 bases, the J end by 5 bases, with 5 bases between. CDR3 amino acids: CASSIIDTQYF. DNA for the CDR3: TGCGCCAGCAGCATTATAGATACGCAGTATTTT.

V and J are TRBV11-3 and TRBJ2-2; D may be TRBD2 (6 bases). This CDR3 comprises 17 residues. Germline-derived CDR1 and CDR2 are SGHNT and YENEEA. V was trimmed by 3 bases and J by 4 bases, leaving 18 bases between them. In DNA, the CDR3 is TGTGCCAGCAGCTTGAGGCGGGGCCCGCGAGGCACCGGGGAGCTGTTTTTT. This sequence encodes CASSLRRGPRGTGELFF.

The genes are TRBV13 and TRBJ1-2; no definite D call. The germline V gene has CDR1 PRHDT and CDR2 FYEKMQ (reference sequence). CDR3 length equals 13 residues. Trimming cost V 0 bases and J 8 bases, with 10 bases left between them. CDR3 amino acids: CASSLGNYVGYTF. For the CDR3, the DNA is TGTGCCAGCAGCTTAGGGAACTATGTAGGCTACACCTTC. Full variable domain (outside the CDR3, taken from reference TRBV13 and TRBJ1-2): AAGVIQSPRHLIKEKRETATLKCYPIPRHDTVYWYQQGPGQDPQFLISFYEKMQSDKGSIPDRFSAQQFSDYHSELNMSSLELGDSALYFCASSLGNYVGYTFGSGTRLTVV.

V is TRBV27 and J is TRBJ1-6, with a tentative D call TRBD1 (6 bases). Germline V gene lookup returns CDR1 MNHEY and CDR2 SMNVEV (reference sequence). With 6 bases removed from V and 1 base from J, the gap between germline ends came to 19 bases. There are 18 residues in the CDR3. The CDR3 protein is CASRAGRGPWSYNSPLHF. The CDR3 DNA reads TGTGCCAGCAGGGCGGGCAGGGGCCCATGGTCCTATAATTCACCCCTCCACTTT.

V is TRBV9 and J is TRBJ2-3; 8 bases match TRBD2. This CDR3 has 16 amino acids. In germline, CDR1 is SGDLS, CDR2 YYNGEE. With V trimmed by 0 bases and J by 4 bases, 7 bases remained unmatched. CDR3 region: CASSVGGSGAADTQYF. The CDR3 DNA reads as TGTGCCAGCAGCGTAGGGGGTAGCGGGGCCGCAGATACGCAGTATTTT.

The V gene is TRBV21-1, the J gene TRBJ1-1; TRBD1, the table's D call, was not compared with the DNA. TRBV21-1 is recorded as a pseudogene. The CDR3 is made up of 15 amino acids. The CDR3, as DNA: TGTGCCAGCAGCGCATTGACAGGGCGGTGGACTGAAGCTTTCTTT. Its protein product is CASSALTGRWTEAFF.